This record looks at one T cell receptor beta chain sequence and its context. Antigen specificity is unknown. The data were taken from a study of cytomegalovirus exposure and HLA in healthy donors. Study-level results: Accurate prediction of HLA-A and HLA-B alleles (for most subjects) was reportedly achieved from TCR beta sequences. It is likely that the observed cluster of highly shared sequence variants was a sequencing artifact.

13 Jbeta primers and 60 Vbeta primers were used for the PCR. Methods used by the authors: Unique TCR beta chains totaled some 80 million in a later count, with approximately 10 million of them shared. Assay: immunoSEQ multiplex PCR; the TCRdb copy retains only in-frame clones and omits some. The V and J calls and clone size are taken from that table; D and trimming were inferred from the DNA. The table has 170,000 or so clones, approximately 84% seen once. V lost 4 bases and J 5 bases, leaving 21 bases between the germline ends. This CDR3 has 16 amino acids. The clonotype originates from a man between 18 and 35 years old in good health and CMV-seronegative. What was sequenced was PBMCs. The chain is built from TRBV23-1 and TRBJ2-7; no clear D gene. TRBV23-1 is an ORF, with its function uncertain. The CDR3 spells CASSPRIRVGNDEQYF. The DNA of the CDR3 is TGCGCCAGCAGTCCACGGATTCGGGTGGGTAACGACGAGCAGTACTTC.